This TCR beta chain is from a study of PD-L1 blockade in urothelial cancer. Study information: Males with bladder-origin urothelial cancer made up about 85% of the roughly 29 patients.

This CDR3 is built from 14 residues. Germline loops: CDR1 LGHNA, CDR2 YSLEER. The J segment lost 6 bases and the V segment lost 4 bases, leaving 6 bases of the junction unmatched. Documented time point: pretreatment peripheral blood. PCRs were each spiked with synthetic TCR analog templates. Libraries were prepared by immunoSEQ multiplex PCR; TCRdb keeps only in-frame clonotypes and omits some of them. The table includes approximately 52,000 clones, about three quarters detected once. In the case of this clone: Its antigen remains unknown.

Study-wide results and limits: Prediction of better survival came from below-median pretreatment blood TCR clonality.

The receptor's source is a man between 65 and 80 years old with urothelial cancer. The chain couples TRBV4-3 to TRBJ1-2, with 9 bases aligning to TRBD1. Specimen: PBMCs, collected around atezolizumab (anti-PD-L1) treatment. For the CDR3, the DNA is TGCGCCAGCAGCCTTTGGACAGGGGTGAATGGCTACACCTTC. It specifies CASSLWTGVNGYTF.